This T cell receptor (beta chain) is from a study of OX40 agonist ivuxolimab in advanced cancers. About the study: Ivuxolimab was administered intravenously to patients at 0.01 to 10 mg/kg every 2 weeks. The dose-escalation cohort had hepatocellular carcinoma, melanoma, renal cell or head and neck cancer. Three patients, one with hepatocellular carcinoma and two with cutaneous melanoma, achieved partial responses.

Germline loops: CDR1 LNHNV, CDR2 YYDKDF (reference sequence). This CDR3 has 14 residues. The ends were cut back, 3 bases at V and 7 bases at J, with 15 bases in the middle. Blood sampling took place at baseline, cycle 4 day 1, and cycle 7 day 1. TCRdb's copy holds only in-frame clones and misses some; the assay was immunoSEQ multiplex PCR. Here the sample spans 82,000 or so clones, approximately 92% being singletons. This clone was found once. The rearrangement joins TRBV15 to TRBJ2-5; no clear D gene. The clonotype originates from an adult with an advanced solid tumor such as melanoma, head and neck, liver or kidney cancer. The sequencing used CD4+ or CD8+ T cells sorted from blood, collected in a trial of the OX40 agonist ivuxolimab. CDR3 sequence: CATSSRAPGGTQYF. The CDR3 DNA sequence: TGTGCCACCAGCAGCCGGGCCCCAGGCGGGACCCAGTACTTC.